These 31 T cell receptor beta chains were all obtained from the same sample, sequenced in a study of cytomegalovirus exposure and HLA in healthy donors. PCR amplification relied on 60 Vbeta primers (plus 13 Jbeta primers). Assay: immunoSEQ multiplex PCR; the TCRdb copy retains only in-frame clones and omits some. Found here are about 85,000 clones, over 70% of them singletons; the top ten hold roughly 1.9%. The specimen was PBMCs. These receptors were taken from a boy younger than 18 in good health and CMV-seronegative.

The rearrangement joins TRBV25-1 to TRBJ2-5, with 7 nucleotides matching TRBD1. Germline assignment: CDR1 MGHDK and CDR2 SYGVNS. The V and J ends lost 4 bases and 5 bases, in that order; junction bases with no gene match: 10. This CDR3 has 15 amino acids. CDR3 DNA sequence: TGTGCCAGCAGTGCCGGGACAGATCTTTGGGAGACCCAGTACTTC. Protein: CASSAGTDLWETQYF.

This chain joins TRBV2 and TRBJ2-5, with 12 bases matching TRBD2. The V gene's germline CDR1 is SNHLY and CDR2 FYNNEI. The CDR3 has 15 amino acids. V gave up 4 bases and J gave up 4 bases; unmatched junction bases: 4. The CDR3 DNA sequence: TGTGCCAGCAGTGTGACTAGCGGGGGCCCAGAGACCCAGTACTTC. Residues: CASSVTSGGPETQYF. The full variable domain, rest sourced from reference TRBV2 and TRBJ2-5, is EPEVTQTPSHQVTQMGQEVILRCVPISNHLYFYWYRQILGQKVEFLVSFYNNEISEKSEIFDDQFSVERPDGSNFTLKIRSTKLEDSAMYFCASSVTSGGPETQYFGPGTRLLVL.

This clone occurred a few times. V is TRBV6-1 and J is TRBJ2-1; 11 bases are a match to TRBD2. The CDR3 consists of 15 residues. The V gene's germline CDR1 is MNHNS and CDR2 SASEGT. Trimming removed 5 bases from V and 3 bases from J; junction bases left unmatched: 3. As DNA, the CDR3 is TGTGCCAGCAGTACGGGGACTAGCGGCTACAATGAGCAGTTCTTC. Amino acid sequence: CASSTGTSGYNEQFF.

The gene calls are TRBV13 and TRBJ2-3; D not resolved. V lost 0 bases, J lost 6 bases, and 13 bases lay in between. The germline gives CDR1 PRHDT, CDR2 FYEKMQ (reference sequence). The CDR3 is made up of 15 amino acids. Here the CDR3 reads CASSLGLGSVDTQYF. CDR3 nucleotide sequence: TGTGCCAGCAGCTTAGGCCTCGGAAGCGTGGATACGCAGTATTTT.

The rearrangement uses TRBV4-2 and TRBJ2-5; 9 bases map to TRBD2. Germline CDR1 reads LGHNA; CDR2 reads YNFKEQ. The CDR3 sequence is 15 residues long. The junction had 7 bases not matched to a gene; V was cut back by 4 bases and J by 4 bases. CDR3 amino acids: CASSPSSGSGETQYF. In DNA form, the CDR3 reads TGTGCCAGCAGCCCAAGTAGCGGGAGTGGAGAGACCCAGTACTTC.

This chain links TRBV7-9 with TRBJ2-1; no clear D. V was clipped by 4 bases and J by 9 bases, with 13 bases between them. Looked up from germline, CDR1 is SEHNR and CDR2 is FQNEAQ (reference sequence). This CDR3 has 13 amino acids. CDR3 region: CASSSSLNTEQFF. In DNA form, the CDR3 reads TGTGCCAGCAGCTCTTCACTAAACACTGAGCAGTTCTTC.

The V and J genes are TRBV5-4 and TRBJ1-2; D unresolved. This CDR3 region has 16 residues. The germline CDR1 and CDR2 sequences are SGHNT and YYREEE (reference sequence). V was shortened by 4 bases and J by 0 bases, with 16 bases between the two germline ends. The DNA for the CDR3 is TGTGCCAGCAGCCCCTTGACGAGGGAGGCTAACTATGGCTACACCTTC. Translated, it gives CASSPLTREANYGYTF.

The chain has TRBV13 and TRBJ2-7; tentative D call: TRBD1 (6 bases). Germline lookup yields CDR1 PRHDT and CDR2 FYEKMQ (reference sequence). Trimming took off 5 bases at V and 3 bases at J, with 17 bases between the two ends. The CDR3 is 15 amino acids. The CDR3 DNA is TGTGCCAGCAGCCCCCGGACAGAGATAAACTACGAGCAGTACTTC. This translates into CASSPRTEINYEQYF.

The CDR3 sequence is CASSTGLAADTQYF. The CDR3 bases are TGTGCCAGCAGCACTGGACTAGCGGCGGATACGCAGTATTTT. The V gene is TRBV9, the J gene TRBJ2-3, with 10 bases that match TRBD2. This CDR3 is built from 14 residues. From germline, CDR1 is SGDLS and CDR2 YYNGEE. V gave up 4 bases and J gave up 6 bases; unmatched junction bases: 5.

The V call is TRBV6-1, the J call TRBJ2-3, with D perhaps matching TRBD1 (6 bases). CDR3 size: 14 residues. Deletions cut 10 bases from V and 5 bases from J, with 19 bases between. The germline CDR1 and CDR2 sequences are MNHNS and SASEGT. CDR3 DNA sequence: TGTGCCATCAGGCGCGACAGGCTAAAAGATACGCAGTATTTT. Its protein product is CAIRRDRLKDTQYF.

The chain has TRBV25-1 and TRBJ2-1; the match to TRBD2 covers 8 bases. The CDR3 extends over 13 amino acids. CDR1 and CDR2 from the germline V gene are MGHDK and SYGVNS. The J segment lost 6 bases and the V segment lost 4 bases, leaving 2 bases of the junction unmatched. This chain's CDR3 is CASSVGLVNEQFF. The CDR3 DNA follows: TGTGCCAGCAGTGTGGGACTAGTCAATGAGCAGTTCTTC.

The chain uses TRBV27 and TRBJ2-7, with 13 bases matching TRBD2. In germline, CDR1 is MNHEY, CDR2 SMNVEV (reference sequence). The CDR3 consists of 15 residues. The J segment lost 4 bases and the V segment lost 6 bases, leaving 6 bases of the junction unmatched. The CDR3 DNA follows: TGTGCCAGCAGCTTCCGGACTAGCGGGGGTTACGAGCAGTACTTC. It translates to CASSFRTSGGYEQYF.

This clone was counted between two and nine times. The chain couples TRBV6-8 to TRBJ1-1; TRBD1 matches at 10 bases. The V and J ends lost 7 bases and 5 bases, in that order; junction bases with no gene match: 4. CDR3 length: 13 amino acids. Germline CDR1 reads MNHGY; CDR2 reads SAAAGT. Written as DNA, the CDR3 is TGTGCCAGCATCGGACAGGGGGTGACTGAAGCTTTCTTT. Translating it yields CASIGQGVTEAFF.

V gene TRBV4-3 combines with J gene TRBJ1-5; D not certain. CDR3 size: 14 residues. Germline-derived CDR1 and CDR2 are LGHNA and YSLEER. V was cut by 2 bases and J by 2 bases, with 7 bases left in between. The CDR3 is CASSQQPGNQPQHF. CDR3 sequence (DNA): TGCGCCAGCAGCCAACAACCAGGCAATCAGCCCCAGCATTTT.

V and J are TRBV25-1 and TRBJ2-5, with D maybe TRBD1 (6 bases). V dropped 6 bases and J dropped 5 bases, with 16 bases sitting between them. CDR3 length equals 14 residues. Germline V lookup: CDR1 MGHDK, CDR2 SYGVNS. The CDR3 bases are TGTGCCAGCAGGTCCCAAACAGGGTCGGAGACCCAGTACTTC. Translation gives CASRSQTGSETQYF.

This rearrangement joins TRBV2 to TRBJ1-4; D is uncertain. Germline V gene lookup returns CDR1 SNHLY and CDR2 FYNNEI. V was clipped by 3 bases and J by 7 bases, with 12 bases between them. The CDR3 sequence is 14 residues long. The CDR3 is CASSDWAVSEKLFF. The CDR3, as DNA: TGTGCCAGCAGTGATTGGGCAGTAAGTGAAAAACTGTTTTTT.

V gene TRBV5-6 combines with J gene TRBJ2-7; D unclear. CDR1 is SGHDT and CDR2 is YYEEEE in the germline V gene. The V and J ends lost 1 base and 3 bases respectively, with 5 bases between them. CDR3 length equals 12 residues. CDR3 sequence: CASSLYGYEQYF. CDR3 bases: TGTGCCAGCAGCTTGTACGGCTACGAGCAGTACTTC. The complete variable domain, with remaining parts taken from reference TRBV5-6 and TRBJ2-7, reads DAGVTQSPTHLIKTRGQQVTLRCSPKSGHDTVSWYQQALGQGPQFIFQYYEEEERQRGNFPDRFSGHQFPNYSSELNVNALLLGDSALYLCASSLYGYEQYFGPGTRLTVT.

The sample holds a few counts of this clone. In DNA, the CDR3 is TGTGCCAGCAGCTTCCCCTCCTTCGGTGAAAAACTGTTTTTT. This sequence encodes CASSFPSFGEKLFF. This chain connects TRBV7-9 to TRBJ1-4; no reliable D call. This CDR3 spans 14 amino acids. Germline V gene data show CDR1 as SEHNR and CDR2 as FQNEAQ (reference sequence). The V end was cut by 3 bases, the J end by 7 bases, with 12 bases between.

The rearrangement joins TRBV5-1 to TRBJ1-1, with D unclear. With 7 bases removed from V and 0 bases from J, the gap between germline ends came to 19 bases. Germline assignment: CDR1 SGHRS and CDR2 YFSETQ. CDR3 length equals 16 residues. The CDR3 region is CASAMIGQAMNTEAFF. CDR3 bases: TGCGCCAGCGCAATGATTGGGCAGGCCATGAACACTGAAGCTTTCTTT.

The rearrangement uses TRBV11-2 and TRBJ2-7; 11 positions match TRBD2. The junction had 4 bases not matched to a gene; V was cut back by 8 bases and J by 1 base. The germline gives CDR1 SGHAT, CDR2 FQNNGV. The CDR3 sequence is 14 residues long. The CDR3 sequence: CASSRTSGSYEQYF. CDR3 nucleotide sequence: TGTGCCAGCTCGCGGACTAGCGGGTCCTACGAGCAGTACTTC.

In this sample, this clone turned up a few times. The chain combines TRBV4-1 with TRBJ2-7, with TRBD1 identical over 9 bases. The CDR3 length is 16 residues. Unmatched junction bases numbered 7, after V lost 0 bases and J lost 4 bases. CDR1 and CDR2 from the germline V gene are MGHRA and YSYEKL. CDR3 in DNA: TGCGCCAGCAGCCAAGATCCGGGACAGGGTCGGTACGAGCAGTACTTC. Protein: CASSQDPGQGRYEQYF.

The CDR3 reads CASRELTGANSPLHF. The CDR3, as DNA: TGCGCCAGCAGAGAATTGACAGGGGCGAATTCACCCCTCCACTTT. The chain combines TRBV10-2 with TRBJ1-6; 8 bases match TRBD1. This CDR3 region has 15 residues. CDR1 is WSHSY and CDR2 is SAAADI in the germline V gene. After removal of 6 bases from V and 7 bases from J, the junction contained 8 bases not matched to a gene.

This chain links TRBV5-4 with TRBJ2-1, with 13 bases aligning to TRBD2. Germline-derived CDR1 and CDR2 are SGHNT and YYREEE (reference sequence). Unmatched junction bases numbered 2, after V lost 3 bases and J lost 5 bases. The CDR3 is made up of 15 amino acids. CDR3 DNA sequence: TGTGCCAGCAGCTCTGGGACTAGCGGGGACAATGAGCAGTTCTTC. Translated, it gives CASSSGTSGDNEQFF.

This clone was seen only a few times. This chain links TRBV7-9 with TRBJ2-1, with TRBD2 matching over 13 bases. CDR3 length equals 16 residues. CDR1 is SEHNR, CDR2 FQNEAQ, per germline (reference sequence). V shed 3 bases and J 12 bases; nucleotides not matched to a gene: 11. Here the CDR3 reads CASSFTGTSGIPGQFF. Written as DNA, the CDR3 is TGTGCCAGCAGCTTCACCGGGACTAGCGGGATCCCGGGGCAGTTCTTC.

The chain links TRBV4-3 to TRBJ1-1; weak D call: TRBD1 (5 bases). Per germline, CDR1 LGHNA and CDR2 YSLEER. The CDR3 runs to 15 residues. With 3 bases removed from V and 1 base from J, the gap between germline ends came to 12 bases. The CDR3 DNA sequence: TGCGCCAGCAGCCAGATGGGCGGGGGGAACACTGAAGCTTTCTTT. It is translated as CASSQMGGGNTEAFF.

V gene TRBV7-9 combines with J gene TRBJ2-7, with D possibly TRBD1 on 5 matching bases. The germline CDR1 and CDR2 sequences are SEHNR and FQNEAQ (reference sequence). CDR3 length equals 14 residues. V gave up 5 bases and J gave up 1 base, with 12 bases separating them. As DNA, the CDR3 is TGTGCCAGCAGCCCCCCCCAGGGTTCCTACGAGCAGTACTTC. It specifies CASSPPQGSYEQYF.

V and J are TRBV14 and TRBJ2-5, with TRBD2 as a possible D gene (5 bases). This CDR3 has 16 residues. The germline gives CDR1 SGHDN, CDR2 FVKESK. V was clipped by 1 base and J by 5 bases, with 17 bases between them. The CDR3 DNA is TGTGCCAGCAGCCAAGGAATCGCGGGTACGCGGGAGACCCAGTACTTC. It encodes CASSQGIAGTRETQYF.

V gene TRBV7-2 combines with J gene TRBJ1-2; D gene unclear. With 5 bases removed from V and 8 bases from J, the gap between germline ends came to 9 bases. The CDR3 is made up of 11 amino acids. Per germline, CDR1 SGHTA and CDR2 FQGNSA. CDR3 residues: CASSLNGGYTF. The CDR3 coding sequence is TGTGCCAGCAGCCTAAACGGGGGCTACACCTTC.

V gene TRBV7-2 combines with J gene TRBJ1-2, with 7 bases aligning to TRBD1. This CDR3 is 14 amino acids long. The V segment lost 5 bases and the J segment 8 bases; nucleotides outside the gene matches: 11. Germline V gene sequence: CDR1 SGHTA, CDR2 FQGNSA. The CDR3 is CASSRRDRQVGYTF. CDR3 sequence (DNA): TGTGCCAGCAGCCGACGGGACAGACAAGTCGGCTACACCTTC. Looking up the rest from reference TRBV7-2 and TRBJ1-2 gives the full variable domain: GAGVSQSPSNKVTEKGKDVELRCDPISGHTALYWYRQSLGQGLEFLIYFQGNSAPDKSGLPSDRFSAERTGGSVSTLTIQRTQQEDSAVYLCASSRRDRQVGYTFGSGTRLTVV.

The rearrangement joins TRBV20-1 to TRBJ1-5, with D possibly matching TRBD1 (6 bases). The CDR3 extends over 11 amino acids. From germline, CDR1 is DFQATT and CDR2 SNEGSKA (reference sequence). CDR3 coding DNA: TGCAGGAGGACAGGCAATCAGCCCCAGCATTTT. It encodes CRRTGNQPQHF.

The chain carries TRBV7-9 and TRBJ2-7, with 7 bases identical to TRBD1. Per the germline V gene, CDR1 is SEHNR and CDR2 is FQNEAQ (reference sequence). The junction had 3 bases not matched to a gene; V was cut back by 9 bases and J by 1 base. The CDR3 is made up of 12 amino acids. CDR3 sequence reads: CARGQRSYEQYF. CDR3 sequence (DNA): TGTGCCAGGGGACAGAGGTCCTACGAGCAGTACTTC. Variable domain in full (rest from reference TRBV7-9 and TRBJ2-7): DTGVSQNPRHKITKRGQNVTFRCDPISEHNRLYWYRQTLGQGPEFLTYFQNEAQLEKSRLLSDRFSAERPKGSFSTLEIQRTEQGDSAMYLCARGQRSYEQYFGPGTRLTVT.